This TCR beta chain came from a study of early T cells in non-severe SARS-CoV-2 infection. Overall study: Unsorted whole blood bulk RNA was sequenced, with unpaired chains. Study-wide results and caveats: Lookups in VDJdb leaned toward anti-spike CD8 responses and missed private and CD4 specificities.

This clonotype was seen many times. As yet, its antigen is unknown. Unique molecular identifiers (one per individual cDNA molecule) were attached. TCRdb ran MiXCR on the 5' RACE reads and lists one entry per CDR3 protein. The sample carries around 49,000 distinct CDR3 sequences, roughly 11% recorded once. The CDR3 runs 14 residues. Trimming stripped 7 bases from V and 0 bases from J, with 15 bases between. Per germline, CDR1 DFQATT and CDR2 SNEGSKA (reference sequence). The sequencing sample was made of whole blood. The genes are TRBV20-1 and TRBJ1-1; no definite D call. The clonotype comes from an adult who was a healthcare worker with PCR-confirmed SARS-CoV-2 infection or an uninfected control (not recorded which). CDR3 protein: CSVRSLTVNTEAFF. CDR3 DNA: TGCAGTGTCCGCTCACTGACGGTGAACACTGAAGCTTTCTTT.